The 9 T cell receptor beta chains below were found in one sample sequenced in a study of beta chain features in type 1 diabetes. These TCRs' antigens remain unknown. Study-level results: Significant though moderate, a shortening of TCRB CDR3s appeared in all four CD4+ subsets of Type 1 diabetes patients.

Every bit of the isolated RNA underwent reverse transcription, so sequencing read expressed TCRB transcripts. Assay used: immunoSEQ multiplex PCR; TCRdb lists only in-frame clones, some missing. The table includes approximately 250,000 clones, approximately 24% detected once. Material: naive CD4+ T cells from blood. The receptor source for this set is a woman under 40 with type 1 diabetes.

This chain connects TRBV14 to TRBJ2-2, with D possibly being TRBD1 (5 bases). Trimming cost V 3 bases and J 1 base, with 9 bases left between them. The CDR3 covers 15 residues. Germline V gene lookup returns CDR1 SGHDN and CDR2 FVKESK. The CDR3 reads CASSQDILNTGELFF. CDR3 bases: TGTGCCAGCAGCCAGGACATTTTGAACACCGGGGAGCTGTTTTTT.

V is TRBV4-1 and J is TRBJ2-1; 7 positions agree with TRBD2. The CDR3 has 17 residues. Unmatched junction bases numbered 11, after V lost 0 bases and J lost 6 bases. Looked up from germline, CDR1 is MGHRA and CDR2 is YSYEKL. The CDR3 DNA is TGCGCCAGCAGCCAAGATAACGCGGGAGTGTTCCCCAATGAGCAGTTCTTC. Encoded protein: CASSQDNAGVFPNEQFF.

This clone was observed a handful of times. V usage is TRBV7-9 and J usage is TRBJ2-4; 7 nucleotides match TRBD1. The CDR3 runs to 15 residues. The V segment lost 4 bases and the J segment 2 bases; nucleotides outside the gene matches: 5. CDR1 is SEHNR, CDR2 FQNEAQ, per germline (reference sequence). CDR3 sequence: CASSSRDSTKNIQYF. The CDR3 DNA reads TGTGCCAGCAGCTCCCGGGACAGTACCAAAAACATTCAGTACTTC.

The gene calls are TRBV7-2 and TRBJ2-2; 11 positions match TRBD2. Germline V gene lookup returns CDR1 SGHTA and CDR2 FQGNSA. The CDR3 is 15 amino acids. Trimming cost V 7 bases and J 5 bases; bases outside gene matches: 6. The CDR3: CASIDSGRGTGELFF. The CDR3 DNA reads as TGTGCCAGCATCGATAGCGGGAGGGGGACCGGGGAGCTGTTTTTT.

V gene TRBV7-2 combines with J gene TRBJ2-1; TRBD2 aligns across 10 bases. Germline CDR1 reads SGHTA; CDR2 reads FQGNSA. The CDR3 has 16 amino acids. The V gene end was trimmed by 5 bases and the J gene end by 2 bases; junction bases not matched to a gene: 6. The CDR3 here is CASSRGLAVAYNEQFF. The CDR3 DNA reads TGTGCCAGCAGCCGCGGACTAGCGGTTGCCTACAATGAGCAGTTCTTC.

This clone was observed a handful of times. The chain uses TRBV29-1 and TRBJ2-3, with a tentative D call TRBD2 (6 bases). CDR1 and CDR2 (germline): SQVTM, ANQGSEA. The CDR3 totals 14 residues. V lost 4 bases to trimming and J lost 2 bases, with 13 bases between them. CDR3 protein: CSVAGSRVTDTQYF. As DNA, the CDR3 is TGCAGCGTTGCCGGGAGCCGGGTCACAGATACGCAGTATTTT.

This clone was seen more than once but under ten times. This chain links TRBV20-1 with TRBJ1-2, with a weak D call TRBD1 (5 bases). This CDR3 has 11 residues. V was cut by 5 bases and J by 4 bases, with 8 bases left in between. The germline V gene has CDR1 DFQATT and CDR2 SNEGSKA (reference sequence). CDR3: CSAYRTYGYTF. The CDR3 region has the DNA TGCAGTGCTTACAGGACCTATGGCTACACCTTC.

The table lists this clone with a few counts. The CDR3 sequence: CASSPASAFSSYEQYF. The CDR3 DNA is TGTGCCAGCAGTCCAGCTAGCGCCTTCAGCTCCTACGAGCAGTACTTC. This chain links TRBV28 with TRBJ2-7, with D possibly matching TRBD2 (6 bases). Germline V gene data show CDR1 as MDHEN and CDR2 as SYDVKM. Trimming stripped 5 bases from V and 0 bases from J, with 17 bases between. The CDR3 totals 16 residues.

This chain uses TRBV6-6 with TRBJ2-7; TRBD2 might be the D (6 bases). The germline V and J ends were trimmed by 6 bases and 1 base, with 13 bases remaining between them. The germline gives CDR1 MNHNY, CDR2 SVGAGI (reference sequence). The CDR3 has 14 residues. Here the CDR3 DNA reads TGTGCCAGCAGAGGCGGGGCAGCATCCTACGAGCAGTACTTC. It specifies CASRGGAASYEQYF.